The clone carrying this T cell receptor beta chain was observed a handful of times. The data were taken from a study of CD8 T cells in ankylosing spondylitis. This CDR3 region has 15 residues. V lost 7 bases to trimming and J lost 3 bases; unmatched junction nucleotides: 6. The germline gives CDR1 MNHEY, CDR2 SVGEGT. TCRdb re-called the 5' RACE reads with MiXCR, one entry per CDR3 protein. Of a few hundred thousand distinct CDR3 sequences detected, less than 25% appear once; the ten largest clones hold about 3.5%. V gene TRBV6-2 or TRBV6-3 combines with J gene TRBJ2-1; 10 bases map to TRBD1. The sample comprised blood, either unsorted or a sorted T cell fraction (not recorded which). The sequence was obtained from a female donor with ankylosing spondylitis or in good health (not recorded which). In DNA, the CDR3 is TGTGCCAGCAATGTAGGGACAGGGGTCTACAATGAGCAGTTCTTC. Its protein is CASNVGTGVYNEQFF.